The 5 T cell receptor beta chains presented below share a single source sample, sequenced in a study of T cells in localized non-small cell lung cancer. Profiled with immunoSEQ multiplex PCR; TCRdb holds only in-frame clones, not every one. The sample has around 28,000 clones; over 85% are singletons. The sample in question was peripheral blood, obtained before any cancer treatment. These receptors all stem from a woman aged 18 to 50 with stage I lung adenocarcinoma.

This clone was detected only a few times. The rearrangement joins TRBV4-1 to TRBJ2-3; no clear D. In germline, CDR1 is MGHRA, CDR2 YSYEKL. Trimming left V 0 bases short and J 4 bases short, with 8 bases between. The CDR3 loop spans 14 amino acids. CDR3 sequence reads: CASSQEAFADTQYF. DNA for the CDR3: TGCGCCAGCAGCCAAGAAGCTTTCGCAGATACGCAGTATTTT.

The DNA of the CDR3 is TGCAGCGTCGATTACCAGTCGAGCTCCTACAATGAGCAGTTCTTC. Amino acid sequence: CSVDYQSSSYNEQFF. This chain links TRBV29-1 with TRBJ2-1; no firm D call. Germline V CDR1 and CDR2: SQVTM, ANQGSEA. V lost 6 bases to trimming and J lost 0 bases, with 15 bases between them. This CDR3 spans 15 amino acids.

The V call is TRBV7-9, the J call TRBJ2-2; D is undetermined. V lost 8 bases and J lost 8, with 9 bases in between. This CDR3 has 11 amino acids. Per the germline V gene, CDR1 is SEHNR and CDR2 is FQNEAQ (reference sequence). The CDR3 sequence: CASLSVGELFF. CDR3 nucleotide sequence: TGTGCCAGCCTTTCGGTGGGGGAGCTGTTTTTT.

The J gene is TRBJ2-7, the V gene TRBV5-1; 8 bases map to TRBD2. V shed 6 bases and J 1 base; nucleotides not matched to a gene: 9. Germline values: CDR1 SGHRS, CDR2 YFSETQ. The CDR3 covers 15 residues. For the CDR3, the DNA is TGCGCCAGCAAGCCCAGCGGGAGCCCATCCTACGAGCAGTACTTC. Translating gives CASKPSGSPSYEQYF.

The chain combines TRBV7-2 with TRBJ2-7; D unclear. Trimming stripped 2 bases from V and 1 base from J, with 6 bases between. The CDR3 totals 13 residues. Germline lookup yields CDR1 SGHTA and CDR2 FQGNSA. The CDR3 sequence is CASSLPRSYEQYF. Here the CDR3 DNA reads TGTGCCAGCAGCTTACCGCGATCCTACGAGCAGTACTTC.